Below, 8 T cell receptor beta chains from the same sample are listed, as sequenced in a study of blood T cells in healthy people across ages. A sample-barcoded 5' primer and a J-beta primer mix were used in a second PCR of roughly 7 to 11 cycles. TCRdb re-called the 5' RACE reads through MiXCR, storing one row per CDR3 protein. The sample shows about 780,000 distinct CDR3 sequences, 20% to 30% of them seen only once. The same specimen was also included in a second study, on T cells of mothers and their children.

Sequences were obtained from blood. These receptors were collected from a boy aged 10-17 years in good health.

As regards this clonotype: The junction differs from germline at one of its ends, possibly a read error. The chain couples TRBV29-1 to TRBJ2-3; D gene uncertain. CDR1 is SQVTM, CDR2 ANQGSEA, per germline. The CDR3 length is 12 residues. CDR3 protein: CSVEGGGGKLGF. CDR3 DNA sequence: TGCAGCGTTGAAGGAGGTGGTGGGAAGCTTGGTTTT.

The chain is built from TRBV5-6 and TRBJ2-3, with 13 bases identical to TRBD2. This CDR3 contains 20 residues. The V and J ends lost 3 bases and 2 bases, in that order; junction bases with no gene match: 15. Germline CDR1 SGHDT, CDR2 YYEEEE. CDR3: CASSSNLRGLAGSFTDTQYF. CDR3 coding DNA: TGTGCCAGCAGCTCAAACCTTAGGGGACTAGCGGGGTCCTTCACAGATACGCAGTATTTT.

This clonotype occurred a few times. The chain couples TRBV6-1 to TRBJ2-5; 9 bases align to TRBD1. The J call is in doubt because the DNA end fits TRBJ2-7 better. CDR1 and CDR2 (germline): MNHNS, SASEGT. The CDR3 length is 16 residues. In DNA form, the CDR3 reads TGTGCCAGCAAAAAATTTCCGGGACAGGGCTCTTACGAGCAGTACTTC. It is translated as CASKKFPGQGSYEQYF.

This clonotype has only a few counts. The V and J genes are TRBV20-1 and TRBJ2-5; 7 bases are shared with TRBD1. Judging by the DNA end, TRBJ2-7 fits better; the J call may be wrong. The CDR3 spans 15 residues. Germline CDR1 is DFQATT and CDR2 is SNEGSKA (reference sequence). In nucleotides, the CDR3 is TGCAGTGCTAGAACCCCCACGCGACAGGGCAGCGAGCAGTACTTC. Its protein product is CSARTPTRQGSEQYF.

As concerns this clonotype: Relative to the germline gene, one junction end is altered; a read error may explain this. The chain has TRBV5-1 and TRBJ2-4; TRBD1 matches 8 bases. The CDR3 sequence is 15 residues long. Per the germline V gene, CDR1 is SGHRS and CDR2 is YFSETQ. The CDR3 DNA reads TGCGCCAGCAGCTTGGTTGGGACAGGAAAAAACATTCAGCACTTC. This encodes CASSLVGTGKNIQHF.

The table lists this clonotype with a few counts. The rearrangement joins TRBV5-1 to TRBJ2-3, with TRBD2 matching 9 bases. Germline V CDR1 and CDR2: SGHRS, YFSETQ. J gave up 1 base and V 2 bases, and 5 bases lay outside the gene matches. This CDR3 is 16 amino acids long. CDR3 nucleotide sequence: TGCGCCAGCAGCTTTAGACCTAGCGGGGGCACAGATACGCAGTATTTT. Protein sequence: CASSFRPSGGTDTQYF.

The gene calls are TRBV5-6 and TRBJ2-5, with TRBD2 identical over 13 bases. Germline V gene data show CDR1 as SGHDT and CDR2 as YYEEEE. The CDR3 runs to 18 residues. Trimming cost V 0 bases and J 5 bases; bases outside gene matches: 10. The CDR3 is CASSLVGLAGDPMETQYF. For the CDR3, the DNA is TGTGCCAGCAGCTTGGTCGGACTAGCGGGGGACCCCATGGAGACCCAGTACTTC. The complete variable domain, with remaining parts taken from reference TRBV5-6 and TRBJ2-5, reads DAGVTQSPTHLIKTRGQQVTLRCSPKSGHDTVSWYQQALGQGPQFIFQYYEEEERQRGNFPDRFSGHQFPNYSSELNVNALLLGDSALYLCASSLVGLAGDPMETQYFGPGTRLLVL.

This clonotype was detected only a few times. V is TRBV4-2 and J is TRBJ2-1; no firm D call. This CDR3 comprises 15 residues. With 4 bases removed from V and 1 base from J, the gap between germline ends came to 11 bases. The germline CDR1 and CDR2 sequences are LGHNA and YNFKEQ. The CDR3 sequence: CASSPTVGSYNEQFF. The DNA for the CDR3 is TGTGCCAGCAGCCCCACTGTAGGGTCCTACAATGAGCAGTTCTTC.